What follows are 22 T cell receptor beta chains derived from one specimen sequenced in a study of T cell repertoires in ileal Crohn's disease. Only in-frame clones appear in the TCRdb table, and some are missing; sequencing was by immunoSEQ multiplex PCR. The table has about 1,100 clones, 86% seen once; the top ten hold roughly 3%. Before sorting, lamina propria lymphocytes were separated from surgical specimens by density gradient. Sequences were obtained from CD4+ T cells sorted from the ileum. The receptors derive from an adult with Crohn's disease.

CDR3 loop: CASSGTNYEQYF. The CDR3 nucleotides are TGTGCCAGCAGCGGGACTAACTACGAGCAGTACTTC. The rearrangement joins TRBV6-6 to TRBJ2-7; the match to TRBD2 covers 7 bases. V was pared by 6 bases and J by 3 bases, with 2 bases of the junction left unmatched. This CDR3 is 12 amino acids long. The germline V gene has CDR1 MNHNY and CDR2 SVGAGI (reference sequence).

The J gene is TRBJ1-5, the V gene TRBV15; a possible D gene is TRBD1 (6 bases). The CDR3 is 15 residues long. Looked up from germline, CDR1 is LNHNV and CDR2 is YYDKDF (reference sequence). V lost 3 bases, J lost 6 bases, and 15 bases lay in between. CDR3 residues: CATSSSGAPGQPQHF. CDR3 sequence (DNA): TGTGCCACCAGCAGCTCAGGGGCACCCGGTCAGCCCCAGCATTTT.

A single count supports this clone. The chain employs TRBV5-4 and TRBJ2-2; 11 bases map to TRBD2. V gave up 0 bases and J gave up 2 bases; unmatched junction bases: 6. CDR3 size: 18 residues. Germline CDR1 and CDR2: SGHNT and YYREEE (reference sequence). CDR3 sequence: CASSLDGLAGANTGELFF. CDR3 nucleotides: TGTGCCAGCAGCTTGGATGGACTAGCGGGCGCTAACACCGGGGAGCTGTTTTTT.

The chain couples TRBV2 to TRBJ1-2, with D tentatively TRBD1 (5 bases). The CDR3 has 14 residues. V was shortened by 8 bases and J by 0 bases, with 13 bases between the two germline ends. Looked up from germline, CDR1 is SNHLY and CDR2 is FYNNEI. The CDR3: CASGSLQANYGYTF. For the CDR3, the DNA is TGTGCCAGCGGTTCTTTACAGGCTAACTATGGCTACACCTTC.

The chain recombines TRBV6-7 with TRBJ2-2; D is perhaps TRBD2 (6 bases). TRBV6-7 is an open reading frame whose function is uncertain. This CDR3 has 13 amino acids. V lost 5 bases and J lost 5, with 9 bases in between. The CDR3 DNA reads TGTGCCAGCAGTGGAGGGAGTACCGGGGAGCTGTTTTTT. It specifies CASSGGSTGELFF.

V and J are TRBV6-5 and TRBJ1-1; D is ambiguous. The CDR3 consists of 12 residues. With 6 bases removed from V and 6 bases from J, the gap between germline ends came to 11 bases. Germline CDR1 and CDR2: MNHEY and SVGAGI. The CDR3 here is CASRRPRSEAFF. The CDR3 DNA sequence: TGTGCCAGCAGGCGCCCGCGCTCTGAAGCTTTCTTT.

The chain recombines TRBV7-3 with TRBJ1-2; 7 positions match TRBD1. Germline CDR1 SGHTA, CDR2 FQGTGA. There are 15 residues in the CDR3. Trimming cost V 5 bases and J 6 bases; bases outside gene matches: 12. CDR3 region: CASSLTGTDVDGYTF. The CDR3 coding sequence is TGTGCCAGCAGCCTGACAGGGACGGATGTAGATGGCTACACCTTC.

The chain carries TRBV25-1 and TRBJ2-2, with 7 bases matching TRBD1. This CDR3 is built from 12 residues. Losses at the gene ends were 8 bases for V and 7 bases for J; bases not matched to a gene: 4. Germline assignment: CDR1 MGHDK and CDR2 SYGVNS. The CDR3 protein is CASWTGYGELFF. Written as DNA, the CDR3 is TGTGCCAGCTGGACAGGTTACGGGGAGCTGTTTTTT.

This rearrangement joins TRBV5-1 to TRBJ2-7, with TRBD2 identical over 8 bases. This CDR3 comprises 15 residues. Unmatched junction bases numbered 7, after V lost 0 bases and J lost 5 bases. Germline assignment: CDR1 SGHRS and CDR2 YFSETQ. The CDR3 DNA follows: TGCGCCAGCAGCTTGGAAACAGCGGGAGTCCACGAGCAGTACTTC. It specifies CASSLETAGVHEQYF.

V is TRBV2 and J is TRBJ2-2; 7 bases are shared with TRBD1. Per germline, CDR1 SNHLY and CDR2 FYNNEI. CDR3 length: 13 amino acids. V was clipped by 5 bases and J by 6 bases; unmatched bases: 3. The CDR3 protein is CASSNQGAGELFF. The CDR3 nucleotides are TGTGCCAGCAGTAATCAGGGGGCCGGGGAGCTGTTTTTT.

In nucleotides, the CDR3 is TGTGCCAGCAGCTTGGGACTAGCGGGAGGGGAGACCCAGTACTTC. Its translation: CASSLGLAGGETQYF. V usage is TRBV7-3 and J usage is TRBJ2-5; 16 nucleotides line up with TRBD2. CDR1 is SGHTA and CDR2 is FQGTGA in the germline V gene. The CDR3 has 15 residues. With 3 bases clipped from V and 5 bases from J, the junction kept 0 bases outside the gene matches.

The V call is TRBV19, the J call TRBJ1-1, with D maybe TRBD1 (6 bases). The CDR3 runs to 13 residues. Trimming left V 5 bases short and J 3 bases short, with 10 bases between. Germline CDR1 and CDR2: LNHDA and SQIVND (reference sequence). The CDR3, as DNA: TGTGCCAGTAGTGCCAAGGGGGACACTGAAGCTTTCTTT. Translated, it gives CASSAKGDTEAFF.

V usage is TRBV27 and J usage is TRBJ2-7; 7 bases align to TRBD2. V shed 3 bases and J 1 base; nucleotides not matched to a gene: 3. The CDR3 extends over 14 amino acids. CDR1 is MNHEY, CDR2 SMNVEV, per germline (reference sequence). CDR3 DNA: TGTGCCAGCAGTTTTGGGCGGGAGTCCTACGAGCAGTACTTC. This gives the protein CASSFGRESYEQYF.

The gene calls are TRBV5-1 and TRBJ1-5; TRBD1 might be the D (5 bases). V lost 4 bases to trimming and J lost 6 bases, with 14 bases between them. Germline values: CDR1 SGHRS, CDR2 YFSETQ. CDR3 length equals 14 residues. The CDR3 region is CASSLGVVGQPQHF. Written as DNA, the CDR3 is TGCGCCAGCAGCCTAGGGGTAGTGGGTCAGCCCCAGCATTTT. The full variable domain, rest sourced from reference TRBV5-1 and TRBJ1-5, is KAGVTQTPRYLIKTRGQQVTLSCSPISGHRSVSWYQQTPGQGLQFLFEYFSETQRNKGNFPGRFSGRQFSNSRSEMNVSTLELGDSALYLCASSLGVVGQPQHFGDGTRLSIL.

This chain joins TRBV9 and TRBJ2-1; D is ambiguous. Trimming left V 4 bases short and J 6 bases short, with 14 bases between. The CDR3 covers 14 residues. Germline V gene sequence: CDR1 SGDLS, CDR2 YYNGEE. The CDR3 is CASSQVVPPNEQFF. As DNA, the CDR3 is TGTGCCAGCAGCCAGGTCGTCCCGCCCAATGAGCAGTTCTTC. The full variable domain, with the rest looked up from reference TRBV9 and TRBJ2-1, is DSGVTQTPKHLITATGQRVTLRCSPRSGDLSVYWYQQSLDQGLQFLIQYYNGEERAKGNILERFSAQQFPDLHSELNLSSLELGDSALYFCASSQVVPPNEQFFGPGTRLTVL.

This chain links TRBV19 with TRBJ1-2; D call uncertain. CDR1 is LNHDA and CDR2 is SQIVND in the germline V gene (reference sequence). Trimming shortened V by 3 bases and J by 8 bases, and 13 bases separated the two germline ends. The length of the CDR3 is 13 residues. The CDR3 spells CASSIGRVFGYTF. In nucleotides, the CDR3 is TGTGCCAGTAGTATTGGGAGGGTGTTCGGCTACACCTTC.

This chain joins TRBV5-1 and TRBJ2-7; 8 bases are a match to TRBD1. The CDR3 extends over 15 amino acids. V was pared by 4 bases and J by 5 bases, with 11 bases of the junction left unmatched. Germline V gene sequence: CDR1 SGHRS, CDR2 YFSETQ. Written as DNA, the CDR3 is TGCGCCAGCAGCGTTGCCGGGACAGGTTCCCACGAGCAGTACTTC. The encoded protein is CASSVAGTGSHEQYF. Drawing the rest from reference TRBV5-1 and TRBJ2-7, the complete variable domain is KAGVTQTPRYLIKTRGQQVTLSCSPISGHRSVSWYQQTPGQGLQFLFEYFSETQRNKGNFPGRFSGRQFSNSRSEMNVSTLELGDSALYLCASSVAGTGSHEQYFGPGTRLTVT.

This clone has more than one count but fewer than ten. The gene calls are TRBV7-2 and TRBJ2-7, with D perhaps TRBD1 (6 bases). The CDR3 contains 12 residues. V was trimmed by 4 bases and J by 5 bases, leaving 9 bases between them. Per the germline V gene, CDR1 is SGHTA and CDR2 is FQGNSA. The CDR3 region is CASSYGTHEQYF. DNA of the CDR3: TGTGCCAGCAGCTACGGGACACACGAGCAGTACTTC.

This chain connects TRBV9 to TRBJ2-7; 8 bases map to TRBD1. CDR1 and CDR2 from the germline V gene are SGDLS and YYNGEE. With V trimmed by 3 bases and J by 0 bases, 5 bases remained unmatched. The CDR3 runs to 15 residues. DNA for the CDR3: TGTGCCAGCAGCGAGGTTCAGGGGGCCTCCTACGAGCAGTACTTC. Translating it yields CASSEVQGASYEQYF.

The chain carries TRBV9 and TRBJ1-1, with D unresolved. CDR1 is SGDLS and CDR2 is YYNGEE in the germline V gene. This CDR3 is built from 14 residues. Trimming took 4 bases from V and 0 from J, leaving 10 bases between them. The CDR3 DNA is TGTGCCAGCAGCCTCGGAGCGATGAACACTGAAGCTTTCTTT. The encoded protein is CASSLGAMNTEAFF.

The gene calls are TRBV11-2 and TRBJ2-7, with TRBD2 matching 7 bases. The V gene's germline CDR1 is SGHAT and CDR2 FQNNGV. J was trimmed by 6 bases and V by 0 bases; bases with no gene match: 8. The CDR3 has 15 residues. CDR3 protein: CASSLERTSRGEQYF. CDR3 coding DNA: TGTGCCAGCAGCTTAGAGAGGACTAGTCGGGGCGAGCAGTACTTC.

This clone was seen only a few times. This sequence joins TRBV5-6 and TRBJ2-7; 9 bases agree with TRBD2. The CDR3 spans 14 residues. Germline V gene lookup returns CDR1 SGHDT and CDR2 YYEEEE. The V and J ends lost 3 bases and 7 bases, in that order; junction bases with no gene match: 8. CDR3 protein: CASSSKRTSVEQYF. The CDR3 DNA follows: TGTGCCAGCAGCTCTAAACGGACTAGCGTGGAGCAGTACTTC.